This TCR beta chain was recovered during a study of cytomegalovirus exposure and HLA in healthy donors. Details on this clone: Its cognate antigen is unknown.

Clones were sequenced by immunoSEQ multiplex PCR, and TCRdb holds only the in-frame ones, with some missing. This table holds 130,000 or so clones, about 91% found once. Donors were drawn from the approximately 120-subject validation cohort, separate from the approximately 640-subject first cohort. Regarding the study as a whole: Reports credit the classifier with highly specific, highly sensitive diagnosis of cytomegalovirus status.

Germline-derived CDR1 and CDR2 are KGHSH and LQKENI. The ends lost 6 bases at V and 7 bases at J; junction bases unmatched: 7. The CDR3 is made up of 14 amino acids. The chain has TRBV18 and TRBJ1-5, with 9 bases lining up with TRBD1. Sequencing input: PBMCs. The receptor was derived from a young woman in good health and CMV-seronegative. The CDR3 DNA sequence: TGTGCCAGCTCGTCTGACAGGGGGAAACAGCCCCAGCATTTT. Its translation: CASSSDRGKQPQHF.